Listed here is a single T cell receptor (beta chain). As yet, its antigen is unknown. Unmatched junction bases numbered 4, after V lost 3 bases and J lost 2 bases. Germline-derived CDR1 and CDR2 are SGHRS and YFSETQ. The CDR3 runs to 16 residues. This entry is derived from a study of vaccination and CD4 T cells after COVID-19. Background on the study: Samples were taken after vaccination, a median of roughly 70 days after dose two, with a range of 14 to 241. General study findings and limits: Analysis of convalescent patients found that 304 of 307 vaccine-specific clones were spike mono-reactive.

The treatment is: roughly 10-day PBMC culture with coronavirus spike peptide pools or control peptides (ViraFEST assay). Days 3 and 7 saw half the medium swapped for fresh IL-2 medium. Sequence data for DNA of cultured CD4+ T cells were generated by the Oncomine TCR Beta short-read assay. TCRdb called the PCR reads again in MiXCR, with one record for every CDR3 protein. Among about 20,000 distinct CDR3 sequences listed, 25% to 30% were seen once. The chain carries TRBV5-1 and TRBJ2-5; 13 bases fit TRBD2. The TCR originated in a human donor with COVID-19. Material: cultured CD4+ T cells from blood. The CDR3 DNA reads TGCGCCAGCAGCTCCGGGACTAGCGGGAAGCAAGAGACCCAGTACTTC. Protein product: CASSSGTSGKQETQYF.